This is a list of T cell receptor beta chains from one sample in a study of blood T cell repertoires in COVID-19. Sequenced by immunoSEQ multiplex PCR; TCRdb stores in-frame clones only, minus some. The sample shows around 230,000 clones, roughly 80% of them seen only once. Material for sequencing was peripheral blood. The receptors shown here come from a woman of 80 years or more with acute or convalescent COVID-19. Each CDR3 is given with its conserved first and last residue. D genes are given only for firm matches. Size values are once, few and many counts, or a class for expanded clones, and some rows have none.

d_gene	abundance	v_gene	j_gene	CDR3aa	CDR3nt
-	-	TRBV3-1/TRBV3-2	TRBJ1-3	CASSPQENTIYF	TGTGCCAGCAGTCCACAGGAAAACACCATATATTTT
-	-	TRBV7-9	TRBJ2-7	CASSLDGSSYEQYF	TGTGCCAGCAGCTTAGATGGCAGCTCCTACGAGCAGTACTTC
TRBD1	-	TRBV27	TRBJ1-6	CASRDRVYNSPLHF	TGTGCCAGCCGGGACAGGGTATATAATTCACCCCTCCACTTT
-	few	TRBV19	TRBJ1-1	CASSMVGQVNTEAFF	TGTGCCAGTAGTATGGTGGGGCAGGTGAACACTGAAGCTTTCTTT
TRBD2	-	TRBV4-1	TRBJ2-3	CASSQDRFGGAGTDTQYF	TGCGCCAGCAGCCAAGATCGTTTCGGGGGGGCCGGCACAGATACGCAGTATTTT
-	once	TRBV19	TRBJ2-4	CASSIGLGTPKNIQYF	TGTGCCAGTAGTATTGGGTTGGGGACACCCAAAAACATTCAGTACTTC
TRBD1	few	TRBV5-4	TRBJ1-1	CASSPLRDRGTEAFF	TGTGCCAGCAGCCCCCTCAGGGACAGGGGGACTGAAGCTTTCTTT
TRBD1	-	TRBV5-1	TRBJ1-5	CASSPGQGDGWGQPQHF	TGCGCCAGCAGCCCGGGACAGGGGGACGGTTGGGGACAGCCCCAGCATTTT
-	-	TRBV21-1	TRBJ2-1	CASREGTGTGRNEQFF	TGTGCCAGCAGGGAGGGCACCGGGACAGGGAGAAATGAGCAGTTCTTC
TRBD2	-	TRBV3-1/TRBV3-2	TRBJ2-5	CASSQGASGGRETQYF	TGTGCCAGCAGCCAAGGTGCTAGCGGGGGGAGGGAGACCCAGTACTTC
TRBD1	-	TRBV9	TRBJ1-1	CASSASQGLNTEAFF	TGTGCCAGCAGCGCCTCACAGGGGCTGAACACTGAAGCTTTCTTT
TRBD2	-	TRBV2	TRBJ2-1	CASSVGGEQFF	TGTGCCAGCAGTGTGGGGGGGGAGCAGTTCTTC
-	-	TRBV12-1	TRBJ2-7	CASSFVGQGFSHEQYF	TGTGCCAGCAGCTTTGTGGGACAGGGATTCAGCCACGAGCAGTACTTC
-	-	TRBV5-5	TRBJ2-5	CASSLDGQPQETQYF	TGTGCCAGCAGCTTGGACGGACAGCCTCAAGAGACCCAGTACTTC
-	-	TRBV3-1/TRBV3-2	TRBJ1-5	CASSRGRGSNQPQHF	TGTGCCAGCAGCCGGGGACGGGGGAGCAATCAGCCCCAGCATTTT
TRBD1	-	TRBV5-5	TRBJ1-1	CASSPTGGETEAFF	TGTGCCAGCAGTCCGACAGGGGGCGAAACTGAAGCTTTCTTT
TRBD1	-	TRBV28	TRBJ1-4	CASRPGQSGGEKLFF	TGTGCCAGCAGACCGGGACAGTCTGGTGGTGAAAAACTGTTTTTT
-	-	TRBV11-2	TRBJ1-1	CASSLDQGVSGAFF	TGTGCCAGCAGCTTAGATCAGGGTGTCTCGGGAGCTTTCTTT
-	-	TRBV19	TRBJ1-2	CASSIDGRNYGYTF	TGTGCCAGTAGCATAGATGGCAGGAACTATGGCTACACCTTC
TRBD1	-	TRBV5-4	TRBJ1-1	CASSLQGAGTEAFF	TGTGCCAGCAGCTTGCAGGGGGCGGGCACTGAAGCTTTCTTT
-	few	TRBV10-3	TRBJ1-2	CAIRNDHFDYGYTF	TGTGCCATCAGAAATGATCACTTTGACTATGGCTACACCTTC
-	-	TRBV19	TRBJ2-7	CASSQQGKGQYF	TGTGCCAGTAGTCAGCAGGGGAAGGGGCAGTACTTC
TRBD2	-	TRBV6-5	TRBJ2-7	CASSRGLAGLYEQYF	TGTGCCAGCAGTCGGGGACTAGCGGGGCTCTACGAGCAGTACTTC
-	once	TRBV7-9	TRBJ1-2	CASSHESYGYTF	TGTGCCAGCAGTCACGAGTCCTATGGCTACACCTTC
-	-	TRBV6-5	TRBJ1-5	CASSYRRGGNQPQHF	TGTGCCAGCAGTTACCGGCGGGGCGGCAATCAGCCCCAGCATTTT
TRBD2	-	TRBV9	TRBJ2-3	CASSPRPGLAGPDTQYF	TGTGCCAGCAGCCCCAGGCCGGGACTAGCGGGGCCAGATACGCAGTATTTT
TRBD1	-	TRBV7-2	TRBJ1-6	CASSPGPGQNSPLHF	TGTGCCAGCAGCCCGGGTCCGGGACAGAATTCACCCCTCCACTTT
TRBD2	-	TRBV7-9	TRBJ2-1	CASSLGSGSYNEQFF	TGTGCCAGCAGCCTCGGTAGCGGGAGTTACAATGAGCAGTTCTTC